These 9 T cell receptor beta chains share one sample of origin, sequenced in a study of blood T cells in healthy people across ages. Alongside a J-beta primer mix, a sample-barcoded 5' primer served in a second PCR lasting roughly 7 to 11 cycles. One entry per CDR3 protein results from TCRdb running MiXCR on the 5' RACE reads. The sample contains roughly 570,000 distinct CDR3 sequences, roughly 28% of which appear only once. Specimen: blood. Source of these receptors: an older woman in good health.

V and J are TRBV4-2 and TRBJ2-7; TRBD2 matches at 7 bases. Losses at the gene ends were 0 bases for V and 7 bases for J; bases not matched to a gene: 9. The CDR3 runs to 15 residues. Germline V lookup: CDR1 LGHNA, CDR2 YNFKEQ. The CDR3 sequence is CASSQDWIGGGEQYF. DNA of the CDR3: TGTGCCAGCAGCCAAGATTGGATAGGCGGGGGAGAGCAGTACTTC.

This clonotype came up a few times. CDR3 sequence reads: CSAGTQGGNTEAFF. CDR3 in DNA: TGCAGCGCAGGAACTCAGGGGGGGAACACTGAAGCTTTCTTT. The gene calls are TRBV29-1 and TRBJ1-1, with TRBD1 identical over 7 bases. The germline V gene has CDR1 SQVTM and CDR2 ANQGSEA. This CDR3 is built from 14 residues. V lost 7 bases to trimming and J lost 1 base; unmatched junction nucleotides: 9.

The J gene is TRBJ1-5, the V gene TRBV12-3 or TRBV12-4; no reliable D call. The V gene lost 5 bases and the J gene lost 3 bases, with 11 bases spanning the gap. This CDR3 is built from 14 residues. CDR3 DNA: TGTGCCAGCAGTATAAGGGTGGACAATCAGCCCCAGCATTTT. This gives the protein CASSIRVDNQPQHF.

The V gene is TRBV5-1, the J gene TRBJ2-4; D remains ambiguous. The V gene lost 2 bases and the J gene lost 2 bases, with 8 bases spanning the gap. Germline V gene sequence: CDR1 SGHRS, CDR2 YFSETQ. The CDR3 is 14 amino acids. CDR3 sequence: CASSFAESKNIQYF. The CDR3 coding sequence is TGCGCCAGCAGCTTTGCGGAATCCAAAAACATTCAGTACTTC.

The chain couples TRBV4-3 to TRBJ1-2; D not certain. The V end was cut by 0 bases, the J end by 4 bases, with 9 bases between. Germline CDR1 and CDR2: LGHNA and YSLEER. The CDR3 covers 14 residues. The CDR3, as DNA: TGCGCCAGCAGCCAAGATTCGGGCGGCTATGGCTACACCTTC. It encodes CASSQDSGGYGYTF.

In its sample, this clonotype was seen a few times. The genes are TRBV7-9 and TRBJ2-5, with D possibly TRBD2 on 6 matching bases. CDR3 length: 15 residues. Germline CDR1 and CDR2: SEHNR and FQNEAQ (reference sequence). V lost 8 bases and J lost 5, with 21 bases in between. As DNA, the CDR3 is TGTGCCAGCTGCCTACTCGGGACTTTCACGGAGACCCAGTACTTC. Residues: CASCLLGTFTETQYF.

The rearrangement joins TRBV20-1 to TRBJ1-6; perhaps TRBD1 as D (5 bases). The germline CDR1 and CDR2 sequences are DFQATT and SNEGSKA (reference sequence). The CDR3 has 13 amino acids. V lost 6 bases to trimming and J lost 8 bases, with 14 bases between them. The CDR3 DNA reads TGCAGTGCCCTGGGGACGAGGGATTCACCCCTCCACTTT. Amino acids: CSALGTRDSPLHF.

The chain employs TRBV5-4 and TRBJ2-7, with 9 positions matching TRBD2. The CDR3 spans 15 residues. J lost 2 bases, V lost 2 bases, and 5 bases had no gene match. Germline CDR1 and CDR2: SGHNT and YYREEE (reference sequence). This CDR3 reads CASSFGASGTYEQYF. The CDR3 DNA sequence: TGTGCCAGCAGCTTTGGGGCTAGCGGGACCTACGAGCAGTACTTC.

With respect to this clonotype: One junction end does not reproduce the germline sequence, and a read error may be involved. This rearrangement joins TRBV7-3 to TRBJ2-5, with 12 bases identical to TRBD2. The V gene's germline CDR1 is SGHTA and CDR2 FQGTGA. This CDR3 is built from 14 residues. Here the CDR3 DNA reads TGTGCCAGCAGCGGACTAGCGGGGTACAATGAGCAGTCCTTC. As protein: CASSGLAGYNEQSF.